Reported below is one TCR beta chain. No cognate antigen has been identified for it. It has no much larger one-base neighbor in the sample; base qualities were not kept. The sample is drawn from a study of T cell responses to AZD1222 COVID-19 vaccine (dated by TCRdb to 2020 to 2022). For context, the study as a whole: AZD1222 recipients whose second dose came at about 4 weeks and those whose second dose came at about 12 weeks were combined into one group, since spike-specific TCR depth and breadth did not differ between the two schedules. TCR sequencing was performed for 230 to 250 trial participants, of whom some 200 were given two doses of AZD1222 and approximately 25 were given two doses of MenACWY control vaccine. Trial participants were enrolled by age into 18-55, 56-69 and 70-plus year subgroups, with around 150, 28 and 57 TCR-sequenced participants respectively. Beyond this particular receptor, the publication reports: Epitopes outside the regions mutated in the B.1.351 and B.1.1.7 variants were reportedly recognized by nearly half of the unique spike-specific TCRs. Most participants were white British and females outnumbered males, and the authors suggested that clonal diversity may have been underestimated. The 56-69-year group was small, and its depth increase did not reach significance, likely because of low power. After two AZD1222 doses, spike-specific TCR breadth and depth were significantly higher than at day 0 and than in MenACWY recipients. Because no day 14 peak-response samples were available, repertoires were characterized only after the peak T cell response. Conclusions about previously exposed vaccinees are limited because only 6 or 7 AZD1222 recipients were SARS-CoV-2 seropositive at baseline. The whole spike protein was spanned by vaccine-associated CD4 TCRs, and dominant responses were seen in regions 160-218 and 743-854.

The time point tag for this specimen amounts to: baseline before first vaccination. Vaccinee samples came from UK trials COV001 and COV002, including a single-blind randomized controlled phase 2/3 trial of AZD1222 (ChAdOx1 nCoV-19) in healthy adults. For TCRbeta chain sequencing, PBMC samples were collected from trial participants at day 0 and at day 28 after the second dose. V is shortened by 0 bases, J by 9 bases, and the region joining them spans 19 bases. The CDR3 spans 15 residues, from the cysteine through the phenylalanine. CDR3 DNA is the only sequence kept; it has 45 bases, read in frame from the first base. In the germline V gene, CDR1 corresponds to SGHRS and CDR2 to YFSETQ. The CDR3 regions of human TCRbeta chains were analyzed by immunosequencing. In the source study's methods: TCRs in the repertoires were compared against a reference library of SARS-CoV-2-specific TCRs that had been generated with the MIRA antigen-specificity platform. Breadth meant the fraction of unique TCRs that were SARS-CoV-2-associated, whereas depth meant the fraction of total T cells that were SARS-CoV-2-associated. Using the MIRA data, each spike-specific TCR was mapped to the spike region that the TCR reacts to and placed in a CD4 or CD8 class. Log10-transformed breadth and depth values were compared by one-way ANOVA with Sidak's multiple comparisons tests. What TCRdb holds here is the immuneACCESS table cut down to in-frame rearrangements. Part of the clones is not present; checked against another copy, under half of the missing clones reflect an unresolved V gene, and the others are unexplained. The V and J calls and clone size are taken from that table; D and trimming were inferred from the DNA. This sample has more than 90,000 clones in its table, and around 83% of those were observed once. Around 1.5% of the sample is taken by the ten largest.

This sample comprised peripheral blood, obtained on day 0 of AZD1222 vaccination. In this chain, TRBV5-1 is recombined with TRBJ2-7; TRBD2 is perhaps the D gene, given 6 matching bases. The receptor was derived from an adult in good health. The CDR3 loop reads CASSLGASEPSGQYF. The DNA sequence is TGCGCCAGCAGCTTGGGGGCTAGCGAACCAAGTGGGCAGTACTTC.